This T cell receptor beta chain was identified in a study of T cell responses to AZD1222 COVID-19 vaccine. Details on this clone: Its matching antigen is unknown.

Study findings and constraints: Clonal diversity was possibly underestimated, and white British individuals and females predominated among donors. Spike-specific TCR breadth and depth were elevated following two AZD1222 doses. None of the repertoires were sampled until the peak T cell response had passed. Spike-wide coverage was observed for vaccine-associated CD4 TCRs, with dominant responses at 160-218 and 743-854.

Clones were sequenced by immunoSEQ multiplex PCR, and TCRdb holds only the in-frame ones, with some missing. The data contain 110,000 to 150,000 clones, 85% to 95% of them singletons. Germline-derived CDR1 and CDR2 are SQVTM and ANQGSEA. V was pared by 7 bases and J by 4 bases, with 14 bases between. The CDR3 loop spans 13 amino acids. The material sequenced was peripheral blood, taken after recovery from COVID-19. The chain employs TRBV29-1 and TRBJ2-1; no firm D call. This receptor was taken from an adult who had recovered from COVID-19. This CDR3 is CSAAKGIYNEQFF. The CDR3 DNA sequence: TGCAGCGCCGCCAAGGGCATATACAATGAGCAGTTCTTC.